One sample yielded the 32 T cell receptor beta chains listed below, sequenced in a study of blood T cell repertoires in COVID-19. Here immunoSEQ multiplex PCR was the method, and the copy in TCRdb shows in-frame clones only, minus some. This sample has roughly 200,000 clones, with roughly four fifths found just once. The sample taken for sequencing was peripheral blood. The receptors were sampled from a woman in her 70s with active or convalescent COVID-19.

The V call is TRBV7-2, the J call TRBJ1-6, with a possible D match to TRBD1 (6 bases). Germline-derived CDR1 and CDR2 are SGHTA and FQGNSA. The CDR3 loop spans 16 amino acids. Trimming removed 6 bases from V and 0 bases from J, with 12 bases in between. The CDR3 nucleotides read TGTACCAGCAGATACACAGGGAGCTCCTATAATTCACCCCTCCACTTT. This translates into CTSRYTGSSYNSPLHF.

This rearrangement joins TRBV2 to TRBJ1-4, with 9 bases identical to TRBD1. There are 14 residues in the CDR3. J lost 6 bases, V lost 3 bases, and 2 bases had no gene match. From germline, CDR1 is SNHLY and CDR2 FYNNEI. The CDR3 DNA reads TGTGCCAGCAGTGACAGGACAGGGGATGAAAAACTGTTTTTT. This codes for CASSDRTGDEKLFF.

The chain recombines TRBV4-1 with TRBJ2-7, with 7 bases identical to TRBD1. V lost 4 bases, J lost 6 bases, and 3 bases stayed unmatched. The CDR3 runs to 12 residues. Germline CDR1 and CDR2: MGHRA and YSYEKL. The CDR3 loop is CASSPPGGEQYF. In nucleotides, the CDR3 is TGCGCCAGCAGCCCCCCAGGGGGCGAGCAGTACTTC.

CDR3 sequence (DNA): TGTGCCAGCAGCCAACTAGCGGGAGGTTCGAGTGAGCAGTTCTTC. Amino acid sequence: CASSQLAGGSSEQFF. The chain joins TRBV7-3 to TRBJ2-1; 12 bases agree with TRBD2. The CDR3 is 15 amino acids. The trim removed 5 bases at V and 9 bases at J, leaving 8 bases unmatched. The germline V gene encodes CDR1 SGHTA and CDR2 FQGTGA.

The chain joins TRBV29-1 to TRBJ1-1, with 7 bases matching TRBD1. Germline CDR1 and CDR2: SQVTM and ANQGSEA. The CDR3 runs 11 residues. V lost 8 bases to trimming and J lost 8 bases; unmatched junction nucleotides: 8. CDR3 protein: CSTAQQGEAFF. The CDR3 DNA is TGCAGCACCGCCCAACAGGGGGAAGCTTTCTTT.

V is TRBV9 and J is TRBJ2-3; 10 bases agree with TRBD1. The germline CDR1 and CDR2 sequences are SGDLS and YYNGEE. CDR3 length equals 17 residues. The J segment lost 2 bases and the V segment lost 2 bases, leaving 8 bases of the junction unmatched. CDR3 DNA: TGTGCCAGCAGCGTCCCGGGACAGGGGATACTCACAGATACGCAGTATTTT. This codes for CASSVPGQGILTDTQYF.

J is TRBJ2-1 and V is TRBV7-9, with TRBD2 as a possible D gene (5 bases). V was shortened by 4 bases and J by 6 bases, with 16 bases between the two germline ends. The CDR3 totals 15 residues. Germline-derived CDR1 and CDR2 are SEHNR and FQNEAQ (reference sequence). The CDR3 sequence is CASSSGKRFSNEQFF. Written as DNA, the CDR3 is TGTGCCAGCAGCTCCGGGAAGAGGTTCAGCAATGAGCAGTTCTTC.

This clone was recorded only once. The chain is built from TRBV6-5 and TRBJ2-5, with D perhaps matching TRBD2 (5 bases). The CDR3 runs to 14 residues. Germline lookup yields CDR1 MNHEY and CDR2 SVGAGI. The V and J ends lost 6 bases and 5 bases respectively, with 16 bases between them. CDR3 region: CASSSDPRAETQYF. The CDR3 bases are TGTGCCAGCAGCAGCGACCCGCGGGCGGAGACCCAGTACTTC.

This chain uses TRBV19 with TRBJ1-4; 7 bases map to TRBD1. The CDR3 contains 15 residues. Germline CDR1 is LNHDA and CDR2 is SQIVND (reference sequence). V trimming: 5 bases; J trimming: 5 bases; junction bases outside the gene matches: 8. The CDR3 coding sequence is TGTGCCAGTAGTCCCAGACAGGGATTGAATGAAAAACTGTTTTTT. Its translation is CASSPRQGLNEKLFF. Based on the CDR3 plus reference TRBV19 and TRBJ1-4, the full variable domain is DGGITQSPKYLFRKEGQNVTLSCEQNLNHDAMYWYRQDPGQGLRLIYYSQIVNDFQKGDIAEGYSVSREKKESFPLTVTSAQKNPTAFYLCASSPRQGLNEKLFFGSGTQLSVL.

The chain joins TRBV28 to TRBJ2-3; 7 bases agree with TRBD2. Germline assignment: CDR1 MDHEN and CDR2 SYDVKM. The ends lost 7 bases at V and 0 bases at J; junction bases unmatched: 7. This CDR3 has 15 amino acids. The CDR3 sequence is CASTWGGYSTDTQYF. The DNA of the CDR3 is TGTGCCAGCACTTGGGGGGGGTATAGCACAGATACGCAGTATTTT.

The rearrangement uses TRBV18 and TRBJ2-5; D perhaps matches TRBD2 (6 bases). CDR1 and CDR2 (germline): KGHSH, LQKENI. V lost 2 bases, J lost 6 bases, and 13 bases lay in between. This CDR3 contains 14 residues. CDR3 in DNA: TGTGCCAGCTCACCAAGCCGGGACTCGAAGACCCAGTACTTC. Its translation: CASSPSRDSKTQYF.

The genes are TRBV6-5 and TRBJ2-1; 7 nucleotides match TRBD2. The CDR3 runs 14 residues. Germline trimming cut 8 bases from V and 7 bases from J; bases unmatched to any gene: 11. CDR1 is MNHEY, CDR2 SVGAGI, per germline. This CDR3 reads CASEGRGLLNEQFF. Written as DNA, the CDR3 is TGTGCCAGCGAGGGAAGGGGACTACTAAATGAGCAGTTCTTC.

V usage is TRBV13 and J usage is TRBJ2-3; 8 bases line up with TRBD2. Per germline, CDR1 PRHDT and CDR2 FYEKMQ (reference sequence). V was clipped by 5 bases and J by 2 bases; unmatched bases: 12. The CDR3 sequence is 17 residues long. The chain's CDR3 is CASSPAGTRGPTDTQYF. In DNA form, the CDR3 reads TGTGCCAGCAGCCCAGCCGGGACTAGAGGCCCCACAGATACGCAGTATTTT.

The chain combines TRBV11-2 with TRBJ2-7, with D uncertain. The V gene lost 0 bases and the J gene lost 2 bases, with 8 bases spanning the gap. Germline values: CDR1 SGHAT, CDR2 FQNNGV. The CDR3 is made up of 14 amino acids. In nucleotides, the CDR3 is TGTGCCAGCAGCTTAGATCTAGGAACCTACGAGCAGTACTTC. Protein: CASSLDLGTYEQYF.

For the CDR3, the DNA is TGTGCCACCAGAGGGCGGGGAGTGTGGGGCTACACCTTC. Translation gives CATRGRGVWGYTF. V usage is TRBV24-1 and J usage is TRBJ1-2; D not certain. Trimming cost V 7 bases and J 8 bases, with 16 bases left between them. This CDR3 comprises 13 residues. Per germline, CDR1 KGHDR and CDR2 SFDVKD.

The V gene is TRBV24-1, the J gene TRBJ2-4, with 7 positions matching TRBD1. The V gene's germline CDR1 is KGHDR and CDR2 SFDVKD. CDR3 length: 15 amino acids. V was pared by 3 bases and J by 6 bases, with 7 bases of the junction left unmatched. CDR3 sequence (DNA): TGTGCCACCAGTGATCGCCGACAGGGTGGAAACATTCAGTACTTC. This translates into CATSDRRQGGNIQYF.

Notes on this clone: The same CDR3 also results from other DNA sequences found in this sample. The rearrangement uses TRBV18 and TRBJ2-5, with a possible D match to TRBD2 (6 bases). The germline V gene has CDR1 KGHSH and CDR2 LQKENI. Trimming removed 2 bases from V and 5 bases from J, with 6 bases in between. The CDR3 sequence is 12 residues long. The CDR3 region has the DNA TGTGCCAGCTCACCAGGGGGGGAGACCCAGTACTTC. This encodes CASSPGGETQYF.

This chain joins TRBV28 and TRBJ1-5; TRBD1 matches 10 bases. The germline CDR1 and CDR2 sequences are MDHEN and SYDVKM. V lost 4 bases and J lost 5; bases outside the gene matches: 5. The CDR3 is 15 amino acids. The CDR3 nucleotides read TGTGCCAGCAGTTCTCCCGGACAGGGGGATCAGCCCCAGCATTTT. Protein sequence: CASSSPGQGDQPQHF.

The V call is TRBV6-6, the J call TRBJ2-7; D might be TRBD2 (6 bases). Germline CDR1 is MNHNY and CDR2 is SVGAGI (reference sequence). Trimming took 6 bases from V and 1 from J, leaving 10 bases between them. This CDR3 spans 13 amino acids. CDR3 in DNA: TGTGCCAGCAGCGACGCGGGGTCCTACGAGCAGTACTTC. It is translated as CASSDAGSYEQYF.

In its sample, this clone was seen once. The V and J genes are TRBV5-1 and TRBJ1-2, with TRBD1 identical over 7 bases. Trimming took 3 bases from V and 2 from J; bases not matched to a gene: 7. Germline CDR1 is SGHRS and CDR2 is YFSETQ. This CDR3 is 15 amino acids long. CDR3 DNA: TGCGCCAGCAGCTCCTACAGGGGAACGAACTATGGCTACACCTTC. It is translated as CASSSYRGTNYGYTF.

The V and J genes are TRBV2 and TRBJ2-1; D remains ambiguous. CDR1 is SNHLY and CDR2 is FYNNEI in the germline V gene. CDR3 length: 14 amino acids. V shed 7 bases and J shed 1 base, with 11 bases lying between them. CDR3 coding DNA: TGTGCCAGCACTCGTCGCGCTTCCTACAATGAGCAGTTCTTC. Translation: CASTRRASYNEQFF.

This clone came up a few times. The V and J genes are TRBV24-1 and TRBJ2-2, with unresolved D. CDR3 length equals 12 residues. Germline assignment: CDR1 KGHDR and CDR2 SFDVKD. V lost 5 bases to trimming and J lost 3 bases, with 3 bases between them. The CDR3 DNA sequence: TGTGCCACCAGTGCATACACCGGGGAGCTGTTTTTT. Residues: CATSAYTGELFF.

The rearrangement uses TRBV21-1 and TRBJ2-1; the tabulated D call, TRBD2, remains unverified against the DNA. TRBV21-1 constitutes a pseudogene. CDR3 size: 19 residues. The CDR3 bases are TGTGCCAGCAGCAAACCCGTGGGGGGCAACGGGGGGAAGTGTATTGAGCAGTTCTTC. It encodes CASSKPVGGNGGKCIEQFF.

The chain links TRBV5-6 to TRBJ2-5; perhaps TRBD2 as D (5 bases). The CDR3 covers 16 residues. V dropped 2 bases and J dropped 4 bases, with 18 bases sitting between them. CDR1 is SGHDT, CDR2 YYEEEE, per germline. The CDR3: CASSFGLAQFGETQYF. Written as DNA, the CDR3 is TGTGCCAGCAGCTTCGGACTGGCCCAGTTTGGAGAGACCCAGTACTTC.

The chain combines TRBV18 with TRBJ1-1, with D unclear. Germline lookup yields CDR1 KGHSH and CDR2 LQKENI. V gave up 3 bases and J gave up 1 base, with 6 bases separating them. The CDR3 loop spans 13 amino acids. For the CDR3, the DNA is TGTGCCAGCTCACCGTCACAGAACACTGAAGCTTTCTTT. This encodes CASSPSQNTEAFF.

V usage is TRBV7-3 and J usage is TRBJ2-1; 8 nucleotides agree with TRBD2. The germline V gene has CDR1 SGHTA and CDR2 FQGTGA. The CDR3 sequence is 15 residues long. The J segment lost 9 bases and the V segment lost 5 bases, leaving 12 bases of the junction unmatched. The CDR3 sequence is CASSPGGAPLGEQFF. The CDR3 DNA reads as TGTGCCAGCAGCCCGGGGGGGGCCCCATTGGGTGAGCAGTTCTTC.

Regarding this clone: Other DNA sequences in this specimen translate into the identical CDR3. The V and J genes are TRBV2 and TRBJ1-2; 7 nucleotides match TRBD1. V was clipped by 6 bases and J by 3 bases; unmatched bases: 4. Germline V lookup: CDR1 SNHLY, CDR2 FYNNEI. This CDR3 is 13 amino acids long. CDR3 nucleotide sequence: TGTGCCAGCAGCGGGGACAGCTACTATGGCTACACCTTC. It translates to CASSGDSYYGYTF.

This chain joins TRBV27 and TRBJ2-3; D is possibly TRBD2 (5 bases). V lost 0 bases and J lost 3, with 10 bases in between. Germline loops: CDR1 MNHEY, CDR2 SMNVEV (reference sequence). The CDR3 is made up of 15 amino acids. The CDR3 protein is CASSLSWRVTDTQYF. The DNA for the CDR3 is TGTGCCAGCAGTTTATCCTGGCGGGTTACAGATACGCAGTATTTT.

The J gene is TRBJ1-1, the V gene TRBV10-1, with D possibly TRBD1 on 5 matching bases. The CDR3 contains 12 residues. Between the trimmed V and J ends, which lost 3 bases and 10 bases, there was a span of 12 bases. Per germline, CDR1 WNHNN and CDR2 SYGVQD (reference sequence). CDR3 DNA: TGCGCCAGCAGTGAAACAGGTCCCGGAGCTTTCTTT. Translating it yields CASSETGPGAFF.

The chain couples TRBV7-9 to TRBJ2-1; 7 nucleotides match TRBD2. J gave up 5 bases and V 4 bases, and 5 bases lay outside the gene matches. The CDR3 loop spans 14 amino acids. Germline V gene data show CDR1 as SEHNR and CDR2 as FQNEAQ (reference sequence). CDR3 region: CASSSSGANNEQFF. The DNA of the CDR3 is TGTGCCAGCAGCTCTAGCGGAGCTAACAATGAGCAGTTCTTC.

The chain combines TRBV2 with TRBJ1-5; D is uncertain. The CDR3 has 14 amino acids. The V gene lost 4 bases and the J gene lost 0 bases, with 7 bases spanning the gap. Germline V lookup: CDR1 SNHLY, CDR2 FYNNEI. Written as DNA, the CDR3 is TGTGCCAGCAGTGCCGGGTATAGCAATCAGCCCCAGCATTTT. Its protein product is CASSAGYSNQPQHF.

This chain connects TRBV9 to TRBJ2-3; D is perhaps TRBD2 (7 bases). V lost 5 bases to trimming and J lost 5 bases, with 15 bases between them. The CDR3 contains 14 residues. The germline CDR1 and CDR2 sequences are SGDLS and YYNGEE. The CDR3 here is CASSVQGRGDTQYF. CDR3 bases: TGTGCCAGCAGTGTTCAGGGGAGGGGAGATACGCAGTATTTT.